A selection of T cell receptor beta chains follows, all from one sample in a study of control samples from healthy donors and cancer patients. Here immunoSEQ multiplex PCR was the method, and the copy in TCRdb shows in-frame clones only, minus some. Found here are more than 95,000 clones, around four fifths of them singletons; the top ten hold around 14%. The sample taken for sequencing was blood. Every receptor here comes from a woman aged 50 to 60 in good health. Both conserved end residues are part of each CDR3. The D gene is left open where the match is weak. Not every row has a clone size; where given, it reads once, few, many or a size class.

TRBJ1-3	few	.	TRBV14	TGTGCCAGCAGCCTCAGGATGGGCTCTGGAAACACCATATATTTT	CASSLRMGSGNTIYF
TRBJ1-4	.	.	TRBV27	TGTGCCAGCAGTTTATCTTCAGGGTTGGGCCCTGGGGAAAAACTGTTTTTT	CASSLSSGLGPGEKLFF
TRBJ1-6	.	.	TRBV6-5	TGTGCCAGCAGTTACTCCGAGGGAGATTCACCCCTCCACTTT	CASSYSEGDSPLHF
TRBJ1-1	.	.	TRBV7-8	TGTGCCAGCAGCTTAGCGGAGGGGAGTGGGACTGAAGCTTTCTTT	CASSLAEGSGTEAFF
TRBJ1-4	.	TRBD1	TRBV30	TGTGCCTGGAGCCCCCAGGGGGCCAGTGAAAAACTGTTTTTT	CAWSPQGASEKLFF
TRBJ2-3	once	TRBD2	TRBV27	TGTGCCAGCCAGGGACTAGCGGGCCGCACAGATACGCAGTATTTT	CASQGLAGRTDTQYF
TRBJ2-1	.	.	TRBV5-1	TGCGCCAGCAGCTTGGTCGGGGGGAAGGGGGATGAGCAGTTCTTC	CASSLVGGKGDEQFF
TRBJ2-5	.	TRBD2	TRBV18	TGTGCCAGCTCACCTTCACCGGGACTAGCGGGAGGTCAAGAGACCCAGTACTTC	CASSPSPGLAGGQETQYF
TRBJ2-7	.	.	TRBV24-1	TGTGCCACCAGTGCAAACGCAGGCACGTCCTACGAGCAGTACTTC	CATSANAGTSYEQYF
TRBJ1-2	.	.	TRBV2	TGTGCCAGCAGGGAAGGGGACGGAAATGGCTACACCTTC	CASREGDGNGYTF
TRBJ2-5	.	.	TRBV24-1	TGTGCCACCAGTGACCCTGGGGAGACCCAGTACTTC	CATSDPGETQYF
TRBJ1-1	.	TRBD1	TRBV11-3	TGTGCCAGCAGCGCATGGACAGGGTCTTTCCGATTTGAAGCTTTCTTT	CASSAWTGSFRFEAFF